These 23 T cell receptor beta chains share one sample of origin, sequenced in a study of blood T cells in healthy people across ages. A second roughly 6 to 11 cycle PCR used barcoded and J-beta primers. TCRdb re-called the 5' RACE reads through MiXCR, storing one row per CDR3 protein. This sample has 600,000 to 800,000 distinct CDR3 sequences; around 50% occur once, and the top ten carry approximately 12%. Sequences were obtained from blood. The receptors come from a woman of 80 years or more in good health.

J is TRBJ2-7 and V is TRBV7-9; D possibly corresponds to TRBD1 (6 bases). Germline V lookup: CDR1 SEHNR, CDR2 FQNEAQ (reference sequence). CDR3 length: 14 amino acids. The V end lost 2 bases, the J end lost 1 base, and 9 bases lay between the germline ends. The CDR3 loop reads CASSLTGKSYEQYF. DNA of the CDR3: TGTGCCAGCAGCTTAACAGGGAAGTCCTACGAGCAGTACTTC.

At least ten counts were recorded for this clonotype. This chain joins TRBV7-3 and TRBJ2-1, with 8 bases matching TRBD2. The CDR3 runs 16 residues. Germline-derived CDR1 and CDR2 are SGHTA and FQGTGA. The junction had 7 bases not matched to a gene; V was cut back by 5 bases and J by 1 base. Here the CDR3 DNA reads TGTGCCAGCAGCCGTGCCACTAGCGGTTCCTACAATGAGCAGTTCTTC. This encodes CASSRATSGSYNEQFF. The variable domain in full, with the rest retrieved from reference TRBV7-3 and TRBJ2-1, is GAGVSQTPSNKVTEKGKYVELRCDPISGHTALYWYRQSLGQGPEFLIYFQGTGAADDSGLPNDRFFAVRPEGSVSTLKIQRTERGDSAVYLCASSRATSGSYNEQFFGPGTRLTVL.

The sample holds many counts of this clonotype. This chain connects TRBV29-1 to TRBJ2-1; 11 positions match TRBD2. Losses at the gene ends were 6 bases for V and 2 bases for J; bases not matched to a gene: 3. Per germline, CDR1 SQVTM and CDR2 ANQGSEA. CDR3 length: 14 residues. The CDR3 sequence: CSVRLAGTYNEQFF. The DNA for the CDR3 is TGCAGCGTAAGACTAGCGGGGACCTACAATGAGCAGTTCTTC.

The chain is built from TRBV15 and TRBJ2-1, with a tentative D call TRBD1 (6 bases). V lost 5 bases and J 8 bases, leaving 13 bases between the germline ends. CDR3 length: 13 residues. Germline V gene sequence: CDR1 LNHNV, CDR2 YYDKDF (reference sequence). CDR3 sequence reads: CATSARDIDEQFF. CDR3 bases: TGTGCCACCAGCGCCCGGGACATCGATGAGCAGTTCTTC.

A remark on this clonotype: A read error is possible here, since a much larger clone lies one base away. The chain carries TRBV5-1 and TRBJ2-5; no firm D call. V lost 3 bases and J lost 2, with 11 bases in between. The CDR3 is 14 amino acids. Germline CDR1 SGHRS, CDR2 YFSETQ. The CDR3 reads CASSSATQQETQYF. CDR3 coding DNA: TGCGCCAGCAGCTCGGCGACCCAGCAAGAGACCCAGTACTTC.

The chain recombines TRBV20-1 with TRBJ1-4; no definite D call. CDR3 length: 15 residues. The V end lost 3 bases, the J end lost 8 bases, and 19 bases lay between the germline ends. From germline, CDR1 is DFQATT and CDR2 SNEGSKA (reference sequence). CDR3 amino acids: CSASPPGAIGEKLFF. For the CDR3, the DNA is TGCAGTGCTAGCCCGCCGGGAGCCATAGGGGAAAAACTGTTTTTT.

The chain uses TRBV27 and TRBJ2-5; 11 positions match TRBD2. The germline CDR1 and CDR2 sequences are MNHEY and SMNVEV (reference sequence). The J segment lost 0 bases and the V segment lost 4 bases, leaving 4 bases of the junction unmatched. The CDR3 is made up of 16 amino acids. CDR3 sequence (DNA): TGTGCCAGCAGTTCACTGGGACTAGCGGACCAAGAGACCCAGTACTTC. Its translation is CASSSLGLADQETQYF.

The chain links TRBV29-1 to TRBJ2-3; 9 nucleotides line up with TRBD2. V was clipped by 7 bases and J by 0 bases; unmatched bases: 5. This CDR3 is built from 14 residues. Germline CDR1 is SQVTM and CDR2 is ANQGSEA. CDR3 loop: CSGSGGPSTDTQYF. The CDR3 DNA follows: TGCAGCGGTAGCGGGGGACCTAGCACAGATACGCAGTATTTT.

V and J are TRBV6-1 and TRBJ1-5; 7 bases map to TRBD1. V trimming: 4 bases; J trimming: 2 bases; junction bases outside the gene matches: 8. Germline CDR1 is MNHNS and CDR2 is SASEGT. The CDR3 contains 16 residues. The CDR3 nucleotides are TGTGCCAGCAGTGTCCAGGGGGTACAGGGCAATCAGCCCCAGCATTTT. Amino acids: CASSVQGVQGNQPQHF.

This clonotype came up a few times. V usage is TRBV20-1 and J usage is TRBJ2-7; the D gene is possibly TRBD1 (5 bases). This CDR3 is built from 13 residues. The germline CDR1 and CDR2 sequences are DFQATT and SNEGSKA (reference sequence). The V gene lost 7 bases and the J gene lost 0 bases, with 13 bases spanning the gap. The CDR3 nucleotides read TGCAGTGGGGAACAGGAAAGCTCCTACGAGCAGTACTTC. Residues: CSGEQESSYEQYF.

As regards this clonotype: This clone may be a read error of a much larger clone one base away. V and J are TRBV20-1 and TRBJ2-5; D is unresolved. Trimming removed 3 bases at V and 4 bases at J, with 12 bases between. The CDR3 contains 13 residues. Germline V gives CDR1 DFQATT, CDR2 SNEGSKA (reference sequence). Here the CDR3 DNA reads TGCAGTGCTAGCGACCGCCTAGGAGAGACCCAGTACTTC. Amino acids: CSASDRLGETQYF.

The V and J genes are TRBV6-5 and TRBJ2-3; tentative D call: TRBD1 (6 bases). This CDR3 spans 14 amino acids. CDR1 and CDR2 (germline): MNHEY, SVGAGI. Trimming stripped 5 bases from V and 10 bases from J, with 19 bases between. The chain's CDR3 is CASSDRGGWDAQYF. The CDR3 region has the DNA TGTGCCAGCAGTGATCGAGGGGGATGGGATGCGCAGTATTTT.

Note on this clonotype: Just one base apart from a much larger clone, this may be a read error. This sequence joins TRBV28 and TRBJ2-5, with D perhaps matching TRBD1 or TRBD2 (5 bases each). The J call is in doubt because the DNA end fits TRBJ2-7 better. CDR1 is MDHEN and CDR2 is SYDVKM in the germline V gene. The CDR3 consists of 12 residues. The chain's CDR3 is CASEGMEYEQYF. The DNA of the CDR3 is TGTGCCAGCGAGGGGATGGAATACGAGCAGTACTTC.

This clonotype appeared many times. The chain uses TRBV12-3 or TRBV12-4 and TRBJ2-1; D not resolved. V was shortened by 6 bases and J by 13 bases, with 13 bases between the two germline ends. This CDR3 is built from 11 residues. Written as DNA, the CDR3 is TGTGCCAGCAGCCCCCTGAGAGACCAGTTCTTC. Residues: CASSPLRDQFF.

Comment on this clonotype: This could be a read error, since a much larger clone is one nucleotide away. The rearrangement uses TRBV12-3 or TRBV12-4 and TRBJ1-1; no definite D call. The CDR3 contains 12 residues. V was trimmed by 5 bases and J by 10 bases, leaving 14 bases between them. The CDR3 sequence is CASSRAAGGAFF. CDR3 nucleotide sequence: TGTGCCAGCAGTCGGGCCGCCGGCGGAGCTTTCTTT.

This clonotype was recorded many times. The CDR3 sequence is CASSHSGNEQFF. The CDR3 DNA reads TGTGCCAGCAGCCATAGCGGGAATGAGCAGTTCTTC. The chain couples TRBV11-3 to TRBJ2-1; 7 positions agree with TRBD2. V shed 5 bases and J 7 bases; nucleotides not matched to a gene: 2. CDR3 size: 12 residues. Germline V CDR1 and CDR2: SGHNT, YENEEA. Using reference TRBV11-3 and TRBJ2-1 for the parts outside the CDR3, the full variable domain is EAGVVQSPRYKIIEKKQPVAFWCNPISGHNTLYWYLQNLGQGPELLIRYENEEAVDDSQLPKDRFSAERLKGVDSTLKIQPAELGDSAVYLCASSHSGNEQFFGPGTRLTVL.

This clonotype was detected many times. In DNA, the CDR3 is TGCAGTGCTAGATTTAGCGCTGCCTACGAGCAGTACTTC. Encoded protein: CSARFSAAYEQYF. V gene TRBV20-1 combines with J gene TRBJ2-7; D perhaps matches TRBD2 (5 bases). This CDR3 has 13 residues. Looked up from germline, CDR1 is DFQATT and CDR2 is SNEGSKA (reference sequence). Deletions cut 2 bases from V and 2 bases from J, with 10 bases between.

The chain carries TRBV5-1 and TRBJ2-2; the D gene is possibly TRBD1 (6 bases). V dropped 4 bases and J dropped 5 bases, with 21 bases sitting between them. Per the germline V gene, CDR1 is SGHRS and CDR2 is YFSETQ. The CDR3 spans 17 residues. The DNA of the CDR3 is TGCGCCAGCAGCCTGGCCCCGGGACAAGAGCAGACCGGGGAGCTGTTTTTT. It encodes CASSLAPGQEQTGELFF.

The table lists this clonotype with a count of one. This may be a read error: a much more frequent sequence differs by one nucleotide. The chain links TRBV12-3 or TRBV12-4 to TRBJ2-2; D possibly corresponds to TRBD1 (6 bases). V lost 5 bases, J lost 9 bases, and 10 bases lay in between. The CDR3 runs to 12 residues. This CDR3 reads CASSTGSRELFF. DNA for the CDR3: TGTGCCAGCAGTACAGGGTCCAGGGAGCTGTTTTTT.

This clonotype has ten or more counts. The gene calls are TRBV10-3 and TRBJ2-1; 10 positions agree with TRBD2. V lost 7 bases to trimming and J lost 11 bases; unmatched junction nucleotides: 5. The CDR3 runs to 12 residues. In germline, CDR1 is ENHRY, CDR2 SYGVKD. The CDR3 spells CAITAGGPQQFF. CDR3 nucleotides: TGTGCCATCACAGCGGGAGGGCCCCAGCAGTTCTTC.

This clonotype showed up many times. V usage is TRBV28 and J usage is TRBJ2-4; 9 bases agree with TRBD2. With V trimmed by 6 bases and J by 3 bases, 9 bases remained unmatched. The germline V gene encodes CDR1 MDHEN and CDR2 SYDVKM. There are 16 residues in the CDR3. Written as DNA, the CDR3 is TGTGCCAGCAGCCCCTGGCGGGAGGGAGACAAAAACATTCAGTACTTC. Its translation is CASSPWREGDKNIQYF. Full variable domain (missing parts from reference TRBV28 and TRBJ2-4): DVKVTQSSRYLVKRTGEKVFLECVQDMDHENMFWYRQDPGLGLRLIYFSYDVKMKEKGDIPEGYSVSREKKERFSLILESASTNQTSMYLCASSPWREGDKNIQYFGAGTRLSVL.

This clonotype is a singleton in its sample. The chain couples TRBV11-2 to TRBJ2-1; perhaps TRBD1 as D (6 bases). Germline V gene sequence: CDR1 SGHAT, CDR2 FQNNGV. CDR3 length: 14 residues. The V end lost 4 bases, the J end lost 5 bases, and 12 bases lay between the germline ends. The chain's CDR3 is CASSYRTANNEQFF. CDR3 DNA: TGTGCCAGCAGCTACCGGACAGCTAACAATGAGCAGTTCTTC.

This clonotype was detected a few times. The chain links TRBV12-3 or TRBV12-4 to TRBJ2-3; no clear D. Deletions cut 3 bases from V and 8 bases from J, with 12 bases between. The CDR3 spans 13 residues. The DNA for the CDR3 is TGTGCCAGCAGTTTGCTTCGATCCTGTACGCAGTATTTT. It encodes CASSLLRSCTQYF.